These 20 T cell receptor beta chains were all obtained from the same sample, sequenced in a study of OX40 agonist ivuxolimab in advanced cancers. Profiled with immunoSEQ multiplex PCR; TCRdb holds only in-frame clones, not every one. The table lists roughly 33,000 clones, roughly 84% of them singletons. The specimen comprised CD4+ or CD8+ T cells sorted from blood, sampled in a trial of the OX40 agonist ivuxolimab. Receptors originate from an adult with an advanced solid tumor such as melanoma, head and neck, liver or kidney cancer.

V is TRBV19 and J is TRBJ1-5; no firm D call. Germline V CDR1 and CDR2: LNHDA, SQIVND (reference sequence). Trimming removed 8 bases from V and 3 bases from J, with 17 bases in between. The CDR3 runs to 15 residues. CDR3 sequence: CASHKSGRYNQPQHF. For the CDR3, the DNA is TGTGCCAGTCACAAATCGGGCAGATACAATCAGCCCCAGCATTTT.

The rearrangement links TRBV11-2 to TRBJ2-2; possible D gene TRBD2, 7 bases. This CDR3 spans 16 amino acids. V lost 5 bases, J lost 6 bases, and 19 bases lay in between. Germline-derived CDR1 and CDR2 are SGHAT and FQNNGV. The CDR3 sequence: CASSGKGGGLAGELFF. CDR3 nucleotide sequence: TGTGCCAGCAGCGGGAAGGGGGGAGGGCTGGCCGGGGAGCTGTTTTTT.

The chain is built from TRBV2 and TRBJ2-7, with 9 bases identical to TRBD2. CDR1 SNHLY and CDR2 FYNNEI come from the germline V gene. J lost 3 bases, V lost 4 bases, and 4 bases had no gene match. This CDR3 region has 14 residues. The CDR3 spells CASSGLAGRYEQYF. The CDR3 nucleotides read TGTGCCAGCAGTGGGCTAGCGGGGCGCTACGAGCAGTACTTC.

The V and J genes are TRBV9 and TRBJ2-6; perhaps TRBD1 as D (5 bases). V was cut by 0 bases and J by 4 bases, with 8 bases left in between. CDR1 is SGDLS, CDR2 YYNGEE, per germline. This CDR3 region has 15 residues. In nucleotides, the CDR3 is TGTGCCAGCAGCGTAGCTTCAGGGGGGGCCAACGTCCTGACTTTC. It is translated as CASSVASGGANVLTF.

The chain uses TRBV19 and TRBJ1-6; 8 bases fit TRBD1. After removal of 6 bases from V and 4 bases from J, the junction contained 2 bases not matched to a gene. The CDR3 has 14 residues. Germline CDR1 reads LNHDA; CDR2 reads SQIVND (reference sequence). The CDR3 sequence is CASSRQGYNSPLHF. The CDR3 DNA sequence: TGTGCCAGTAGCAGACAGGGGTATAATTCACCCCTCCACTTT.

V and J are TRBV19 and TRBJ1-1; unclear D gene. The germline V and J ends were trimmed by 7 bases and 2 bases, with 17 bases remaining between them. The CDR3 totals 15 residues. CDR1 is LNHDA and CDR2 is SQIVND in the germline V gene (reference sequence). The CDR3 loop reads CASTPLGTQNTEAFF. The DNA of the CDR3 is TGTGCCAGTACCCCGCTCGGCACGCAAAACACTGAAGCTTTCTTT.

The chain joins TRBV6-6 to TRBJ1-4, with a weak D call TRBD1 (5 bases). Germline CDR1 MNHNY, CDR2 SVGAGI (reference sequence). Trimming left V 9 bases short and J 4 bases short, with 12 bases between. The CDR3 is 13 amino acids. This CDR3 is CASSQGFNEKLFF. CDR3 sequence (DNA): TGTGCCAGTTCTCAGGGATTTAATGAAAAACTGTTTTTT.

V is TRBV4-2 and J is TRBJ2-5; the D is unclear. The CDR3 consists of 15 residues. The germline gives CDR1 LGHNA, CDR2 YNFKEQ. Trimming stripped 3 bases from V and 4 bases from J, with 15 bases between. The CDR3 DNA sequence: TGTGCCAGCAGCCAGCAGGTAGGCCTAGGAGAGACCCAGTACTTC. Its protein product is CASSQQVGLGETQYF.

The chain uses TRBV4-1 and TRBJ2-1, with 9 bases aligning to TRBD1. Germline V gives CDR1 MGHRA, CDR2 YSYEKL. The trim removed 4 bases at V and 0 bases at J, leaving 4 bases unmatched. The CDR3 has 16 amino acids. CDR3 region: CASSPGTGSSYNEQFF. In nucleotides, the CDR3 is TGCGCCAGCAGCCCGGGGACAGGGAGCTCCTACAATGAGCAGTTCTTC.

A word on this clone: Germline and junction disagree at one end, which may indicate a read error. The chain's CDR3 is CAVRGRDTEAFF. In DNA form, the CDR3 reads TGTGCCGTCAGGGGGCGAGACACTGAAGCTTTCTTT. The genes are TRBV10-3 and TRBJ1-1; 8 bases agree with TRBD1. This CDR3 has 12 residues. The germline V gene encodes CDR1 ENHRY and CDR2 SYGVKD.

Details on this clone: Other DNA sequences in this specimen translate into the identical CDR3. The genes are TRBV5-1 and TRBJ1-3; D gene ambiguous. This CDR3 region has 14 residues. The germline V gene has CDR1 SGHRS and CDR2 YFSETQ. The germline V and J ends were trimmed by 0 bases and 3 bases, with 7 bases remaining between them. For the CDR3, the DNA is TGCGCCAGCAGCTTGGCAGGTTATGGAAACACCATATATTTT. This gives the protein CASSLAGYGNTIYF.

The rearrangement links TRBV6-5 to TRBJ2-7, with 7 bases identical to TRBD1. Losses at the gene ends were 6 bases for V and 6 bases for J; bases not matched to a gene: 8. CDR1 MNHEY and CDR2 SVGAGI come from the germline V gene. This CDR3 comprises 13 residues. CDR3 amino acids: CASRTGNLGEQYF. The DNA for the CDR3 is TGTGCCAGCAGGACAGGGAATCTAGGCGAGCAGTACTTC.

This clone was counted once. The chain combines TRBV19 with TRBJ2-6; no firm D call. Germline-derived CDR1 and CDR2 are LNHDA and SQIVND (reference sequence). The CDR3 runs to 15 residues. Trimming took 3 bases from V and 2 from J, leaving 8 bases between them. The CDR3 protein is CASSITWTGANVLTF. CDR3 DNA: TGTGCCAGTAGTATTACCTGGACTGGGGCCAACGTCCTGACTTTC.

Points on this clone: Within the sample, other DNA sequences also encode this same CDR3. This chain joins TRBV5-1 and TRBJ2-1, with no clear D. The length of the CDR3 is 14 residues. CDR1 and CDR2 (germline): SGHRS, YFSETQ. Trimming took off 0 bases at V and 0 bases at J, with 4 bases between the two ends. The DNA of the CDR3 is TGCGCCAGCAGCTTGGGGGGCTCCTACAATGAGCAGTTCTTC. Translation gives CASSLGGSYNEQFF.

V is TRBV6-5 and J is TRBJ2-3; a weak D match, TRBD1 (6 bases). CDR1 MNHEY and CDR2 SVGAGI come from the germline V gene. The CDR3 loop spans 13 amino acids. The V gene lost 4 bases and the J gene lost 1 base, with 6 bases spanning the gap. The DNA of the CDR3 is TGTGCCAGCAGTTGGACAGGCACAGATACGCAGTATTTT. As protein: CASSWTGTDTQYF.

This clone was seen only once. The chain couples TRBV28 to TRBJ2-1; D is perhaps TRBD2 (6 bases). The germline gives CDR1 MDHEN, CDR2 SYDVKM. CDR3 length: 14 amino acids. V dropped 4 bases and J dropped 6 bases, with 13 bases sitting between them. CDR3 sequence (DNA): TGTGCCAGCAGTTCCACCGGGGGAACCAATGAGCAGTTCTTC. Translating it yields CASSSTGGTNEQFF.

The CDR3 sequence: CASLDRSQEPQHF. CDR3 bases: TGTGCCAGCCTCGACAGGTCCCAGGAGCCCCAGCATTTT. The V and J genes are TRBV6-6 and TRBJ1-5; D may be TRBD1 (6 bases). CDR1 is MNHNY, CDR2 SVGAGI, per germline (reference sequence). The ends were cut back, 8 bases at V and 8 bases at J, with 16 bases in the middle. The CDR3 has 13 amino acids.

The chain joins TRBV28 to TRBJ1-2, with D uncertain. Germline loops: CDR1 MDHEN, CDR2 SYDVKM. The CDR3 length is 12 residues. V shed 3 bases and J shed 5 bases, with 7 bases lying between them. CDR3 nucleotide sequence: TGTGCCAGCAGTTTGGAACGGTATGGCTACACCTTC. As protein: CASSLERYGYTF.

This chain links TRBV27 with TRBJ1-1; 7 bases line up with TRBD1. V lost 6 bases and J lost 0; bases outside the gene matches: 4. The CDR3 is 14 amino acids. Germline loops: CDR1 MNHEY, CDR2 SMNVEV (reference sequence). CDR3: CASSLRGLNTEAFF. The CDR3 DNA reads as TGTGCCAGCAGCCTAAGGGGGCTGAACACTGAAGCTTTCTTT.

Points on this clone: The junction departs from the called germline gene at one end, perhaps through a read error. The CDR3 DNA reads as TGTCAACCGGGGGAGACCCAGTACTTC. It translates to CQPGETQYF. The chain links TRBV20-1 to TRBJ2-5; D might be TRBD2 (5 bases). The CDR3 sequence is 9 residues long. Germline values: CDR1 DFQATT, CDR2 SNEGSKA (reference sequence).